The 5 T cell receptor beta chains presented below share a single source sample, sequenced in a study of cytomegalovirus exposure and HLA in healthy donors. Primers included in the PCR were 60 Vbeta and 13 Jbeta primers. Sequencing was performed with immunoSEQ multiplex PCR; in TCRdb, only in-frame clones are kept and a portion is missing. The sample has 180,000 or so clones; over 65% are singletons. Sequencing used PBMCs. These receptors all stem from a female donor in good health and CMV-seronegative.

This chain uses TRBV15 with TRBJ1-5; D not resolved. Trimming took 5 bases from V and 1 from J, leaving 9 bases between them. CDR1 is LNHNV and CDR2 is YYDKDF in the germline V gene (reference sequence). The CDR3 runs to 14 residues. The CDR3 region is CATSLTRSNQPQHF. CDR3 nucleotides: TGTGCCACCAGCCTTACTCGGAGCAATCAGCCCCAGCATTTT.

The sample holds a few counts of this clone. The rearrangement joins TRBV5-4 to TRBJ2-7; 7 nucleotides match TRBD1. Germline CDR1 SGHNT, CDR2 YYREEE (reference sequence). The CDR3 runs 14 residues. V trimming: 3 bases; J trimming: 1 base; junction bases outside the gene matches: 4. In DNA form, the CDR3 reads TGTGCCAGCAGCTCTGGGACAGCGTCCTACGAGCAGTACTTC. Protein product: CASSSGTASYEQYF.

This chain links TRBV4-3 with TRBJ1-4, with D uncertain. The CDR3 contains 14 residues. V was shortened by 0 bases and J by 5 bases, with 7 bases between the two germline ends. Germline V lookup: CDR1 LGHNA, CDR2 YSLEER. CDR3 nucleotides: TGCGCCAGCAGCCAAGATCTGGCAAATGAAAAACTGTTTTTT. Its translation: CASSQDLANEKLFF.

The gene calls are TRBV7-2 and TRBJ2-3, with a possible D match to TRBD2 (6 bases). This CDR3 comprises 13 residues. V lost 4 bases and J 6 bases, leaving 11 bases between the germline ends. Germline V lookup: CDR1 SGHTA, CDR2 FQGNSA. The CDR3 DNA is TGTGCCAGCAGCTCCCGCGGGGTTGATACGCAGTATTTT. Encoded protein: CASSSRGVDTQYF. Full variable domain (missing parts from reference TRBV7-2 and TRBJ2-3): GAGVSQSPSNKVTEKGKDVELRCDPISGHTALYWYRQSLGQGLEFLIYFQGNSAPDKSGLPSDRFSAERTGGSVSTLTIQRTQQEDSAVYLCASSSRGVDTQYFGPGTRLTVL.

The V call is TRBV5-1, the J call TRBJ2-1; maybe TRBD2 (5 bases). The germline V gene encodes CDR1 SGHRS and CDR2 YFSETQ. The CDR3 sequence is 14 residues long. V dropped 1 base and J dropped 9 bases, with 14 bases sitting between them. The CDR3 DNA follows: TGCGCCAGCAGCTTGTTGGAGGATGAGGGTGAGCAGTTCTTC. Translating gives CASSLLEDEGEQFF.